The rows below give T cell receptor beta chains drawn from one sample of a study of shared clonotypes between healthy human individuals. Clones were read by immunoSEQ multiplex PCR, and TCRdb kept only the in-frame ones, dropping some. The table shows about 490,000 clones, with roughly 85% occurring only once. Sequencing was carried out using PBMCs. Source of these receptors: a woman between 40 and 55 years old in good health. Some clones in this sample may be carry-over from other donors' samples. Both conserved end residues are part of each CDR3. D genes are given only for firm matches. Expanded clones are given a class, and other clones once, few, many or no size at all.

D: -
V: TRBV7-7
length: 16
J: TRBJ2-6
size: -
CDR3: CASSLSLGAGANVLTF
DNA: TGTGCCAGCAGCTTAAGTCTCGGAGCGGGGGCCAACGTCCTGACTTTC

D: -
V: TRBV7-9
length: 14
J: TRBJ1-2
size: -
CDR3: CASSLAPGAGGYTF
DNA: TGTGCCAGCAGCTTAGCGCCAGGGGCGGGCGGCTACACCTTC

D: TRBD2
V: TRBV5-8
length: 12
J: TRBJ2-1
size: -
CDR3: CASRREGHEQFF
DNA: TGTGCCAGCCGGCGGGAGGGGCATGAGCAGTTCTTC

D: TRBD2
V: TRBV5-4
length: 16
J: TRBJ2-2
size: -
CDR3: CASSLKLAGDTGELFF
DNA: TGTGCCAGCAGCTTAAAACTAGCGGGGGACACCGGGGAGCTGTTTTTT

D: -
V: TRBV7-6
length: 13
J: TRBJ2-5
size: -
CDR3: CASSLAVSETQYF
DNA: TGTGCCAGCAGCTTAGCAGTTTCAGAGACCCAGTACTTC

D: TRBD1
V: TRBV19
length: 16
J: TRBJ2-2
size: -
CDR3: CASSYRQGANTGELFF
DNA: TGTGCCAGTAGCTACCGACAGGGGGCGAACACCGGGGAGCTGTTTTTT

D: -
V: TRBV7-2
length: 13
J: TRBJ2-7
size: -
CDR3: CASSRSFTYEQYF
DNA: TGTGCCAGCAGCCGCAGTTTTACCTACGAGCAGTACTTC

D: -
V: TRBV28
length: 16
J: TRBJ2-1
size: -
CDR3: CASSFLGGGSYNEQFF
DNA: TGTGCCAGCAGTTTTTTGGGGGGCGGGTCCTACAATGAGCAGTTCTTC

D: TRBD2
V: TRBV5-1
length: 13
J: TRBJ2-1
size: -
CDR3: CASFSGSTNEQFF
DNA: TGCGCCAGCTTTAGCGGGAGTACGAATGAGCAGTTCTTC

D: -
V: TRBV28
length: 13
J: TRBJ2-7
size: -
CDR3: CASSLSNTLTNYF
DNA: TGTGCCAGCAGTTTATCCAATACTCTCACTAATTACTTC

D: -
V: TRBV7-2
length: 15
J: TRBJ1-2
size: -
CDR3: CASSQDLRLYYGYTF
DNA: TGTGCCAGCAGCCAAGACCTGCGACTATACTATGGCTACACCTTC

D: -
V: TRBV21-1
length: 17
J: TRBJ2-2
size: -
CDR3: CASSKAVEGANTGELFF
DNA: TGTGCCAGCAGCAAAGCTGTTGAAGGGGCCAACACCGGGGAGCTGTTTTTT

D: TRBD2
V: TRBV7-3
length: 15
J: TRBJ2-1
size: -
CDR3: CASSILAVPGNEQFF
DNA: TGTGCCAGCAGCATACTAGCGGTCCCTGGGAATGAGCAGTTCTTC

D: -
V: TRBV7-3
length: 13
J: TRBJ1-1
size: -
CDR3: CASSSTAHTEAFF
DNA: TGTGCCAGCAGCTCGACTGCCCACACTGAAGCTTTCTTT

D: TRBD2
V: TRBV18
length: 18
J: TRBJ2-5
size: -
CDR3: CASSPLALAGGGQETQYF
DNA: TGTGCCAGCTCACCACTAGCACTAGCGGGAGGAGGTCAAGAGACCCAGTACTTC

D: TRBD1
V: TRBV28
length: 16
J: TRBJ2-5
size: -
CDR3: CASSTARTGGVETQYF
DNA: TGTGCCAGCAGTACCGCACGAACAGGGGGCGTGGAGACCCAGTACTTC

D: -
V: TRBV28
length: 14
J: TRBJ1-4
size: -
CDR3: CASSQNRNNEKLFF
DNA: TGTGCCAGCAGTCAAAACAGGAATAATGAAAAACTGTTTTTT

D: TRBD1
V: TRBV28
length: 14
J: TRBJ1-2
size: -
CDR3: CAGRRPGTGYGYTF
DNA: TGTGCCGGAAGACGTCCCGGGACAGGCTATGGCTACACCTTC

D: -
V: TRBV30
length: 16
J: TRBJ2-3
size: few
CDR3: CAWSVVGVSNLDTQYF
DNA: TGTGCCTGGAGTGTAGTAGGGGTATCAAACCTAGATACGCAGTATTTT

D: TRBD2
V: TRBV4-2
length: 15
J: TRBJ2-1
size: -
CDR3: CASSRGLAELNEQFF
DNA: TGTGCCAGCAGCCGAGGACTAGCGGAGCTCAATGAGCAGTTCTTC

D: -
V: TRBV18
length: 14
J: TRBJ2-7
size: -
CDR3: CASSPVGGSYEQYF
DNA: TGTGCCAGCTCACCAGTTGGCGGTTCCTACGAGCAGTACTTC

D: TRBD1
V: TRBV7-2
length: 14
J: TRBJ1-2
size: -
CDR3: CASSSSTGNDGYTF
DNA: TGTGCCAGCAGCTCATCGACAGGGAATGATGGCTACACCTTC

D: -
V: TRBV5-4
length: 15
J: TRBJ1-1
size: -
CDR3: CASSLLRGRMSEAFF
DNA: TGTGCCAGCAGCTTGTTGCGGGGGCGCATGAGTGAAGCTTTCTTT

D: TRBD2
V: TRBV4-3
length: 20
J: TRBJ2-5
size: once
CDR3: CASSQAPNAGTSGPQETQYF
DNA: TGCGCCAGCAGCCAAGCCCCGAACGCCGGGACTAGCGGACCCCAAGAGACCCAGTACTTC

D: TRBD2
V: TRBV28
length: 15
J: TRBJ2-5
size: -
CDR3: CASSFWTSLKETQYF
DNA: TGTGCCAGCAGTTTTTGGACTAGCTTAAAAGAGACCCAGTACTTC

D: -
V: TRBV7-5
length: 14
J: TRBJ2-1
size: -
CDR3: CVPRAGGQYNEQFF
DNA: TGTGTACCAAGGGCGGGAGGGCAGTACAATGAGCAGTTCTTC

D: -
V: TRBV11-2
length: 12
J: TRBJ2-3
size: -
CDR3: CASSLEGGSQYF
DNA: TGTGCCAGCAGCTTAGAAGGCGGGTCGCAGTATTTT

D: -
V: TRBV6-5
length: 14
J: TRBJ2-7
size: once
CDR3: CASSRDGQPYEQYF
DNA: TGTGCCAGCAGCCGCGATGGACAGCCCTACGAGCAGTACTTC

D: -
V: TRBV7-9
length: 14
J: TRBJ1-2
size: -
CDR3: CASSPGSLHGGYTF
DNA: TGTGCCAGCAGCCCCGGCAGCCTCCATGGGGGCTACACCTTC

D: TRBD2
V: TRBV18
length: 18
J: TRBJ2-1
size: -
CDR3: CASSPGLAGERSYNEQFF
DNA: TGTGCCAGCTCCCCGGGACTAGCGGGAGAGCGCTCCTACAATGAGCAGTTCTTC

D: -
V: TRBV5-4
length: 13
J: TRBJ1-3
size: once
CDR3: CASSLVSGNTIYF
DNA: TGTGCCAGCAGCTTGGTTTCCGGAAACACCATATATTTT

D: TRBD2
V: TRBV5-4
length: 18
J: TRBJ2-3
size: -
CDR3: CASSPTSGAAWSTDTQYF
DNA: TGTGCCAGCAGCCCAACTAGCGGAGCTGCCTGGAGCACAGATACGCAGTATTTT

D: -
V: TRBV2
length: 15
J: TRBJ1-3
size: once
CDR3: CASSEGGYRGNTIYF
DNA: TGTGCCAGCAGTGAAGGGGGATATCGGGGAAACACCATATATTTT

D: TRBD2
V: TRBV28
length: 15
J: TRBJ2-1
size: -
CDR3: CASSFRTSGSDEQFF
DNA: TGTGCCAGCAGTTTCCGGACTAGCGGGAGTGATGAGCAGTTCTTC

D: -
V: TRBV5-4
length: 17
J: TRBJ2-1
size: -
CDR3: CASSQDADSRSYNEQFF
DNA: TGTGCCAGCAGCCAAGATGCGGACAGCCGTTCCTACAATGAGCAGTTCTTC

D: TRBD2
V: TRBV4-1
length: 19
J: TRBJ2-3
size: -
CDR3: CASSQDWGRSSGRTDTQYF
DNA: TGCGCCAGCAGCCAAGATTGGGGGAGGTCTAGCGGGAGGACAGATACGCAGTATTTT

D: -
V: TRBV28
length: 11
J: TRBJ2-3
size: -
CDR3: CASRLVDTQYF
DNA: TGTGCCAGCAGGTTGGTTGATACGCAGTATTTT

D: -
V: TRBV9
length: 14
J: TRBJ2-1
size: -
CDR3: CASSVDLVSDEQFF
DNA: TGTGCCAGCAGCGTAGATCTAGTGAGCGATGAGCAGTTCTTC

D: TRBD2
V: TRBV18
length: 16
J: TRBJ2-3
size: -
CDR3: CASSPRTSGSTDTQYF
DNA: TGTGCCAGCTCACCGCGGACTAGCGGAAGCACAGATACGCAGTATTTT

D: -
V: TRBV5-1
length: 14
J: TRBJ1-1
size: -
CDR3: CASSPGTVNTEAFF
DNA: TGCGCCAGCAGCCCCGGCACAGTGAACACTGAAGCTTTCTTT

D: TRBD2
V: TRBV9
length: 15
J: TRBJ2-2
size: -
CDR3: CASSLRGGKAGELFF
DNA: TGTGCCAGCAGCCTCCGGGGAGGGAAGGCCGGGGAGCTGTTTTTT

D: -
V: TRBV7-2
length: 13
J: TRBJ2-5
size: -
CDR3: CASSWGPRETQYF
DNA: TGTGCCAGCAGCTGGGGACCTCGAGAGACCCAGTACTTC

D: -
V: TRBV7-9
length: 14
J: TRBJ1-2
size: -
CDR3: CASSPRTEDYGYTF
DNA: TGTGCCAGCAGCCCCCGGACAGAGGACTATGGCTACACCTTC

D: -
V: TRBV5-1
length: 14
J: TRBJ2-1
size: -
CDR3: CASSPQRVRDEQFF
DNA: TGCGCCAGCAGCCCCCAGAGGGTGAGGGATGAGCAGTTCTTC